The 5 T cell receptor beta chains presented below share a single source sample, sequenced in a study of shared clonotypes between healthy human individuals. Profiled with immunoSEQ multiplex PCR; TCRdb holds only in-frame clones, not every one. The table records roughly 1,100,000 clones, around 76% of them present only once. Sequencing was performed on memory CD4+ T cells sorted from blood. Subset given: CD45RA-negative fraction. The receptors originated from a man aged 18 to 30 in good health.

The V gene is TRBV5-1, the J gene TRBJ2-1, with 9 positions matching TRBD1. CDR1 SGHRS and CDR2 YFSETQ come from the germline V gene. The CDR3 consists of 14 residues. With 3 bases clipped from V and 6 bases from J, the junction kept 4 bases outside the gene matches. The CDR3 region has the DNA TGCGCCAGCAGCTCCCGACAGGGGGGCAATGAGCAGTTCTTC. Its translation is CASSSRQGGNEQFF.

CDR3 in amino acids: CASSLGLAGEETQYF. The CDR3, as DNA: TGTGCCAGCAGCTTGGGACTAGCGGGAGAAGAGACCCAGTACTTC. The rearrangement uses TRBV5-8 and TRBJ2-5; TRBD2 agrees at 12 bases. Germline V gene data show CDR1 as SGHTS and CDR2 as YDEGEE. V trimming: 0 bases; J trimming: 3 bases; junction bases outside the gene matches: 0. The CDR3 spans 15 residues.

This clone was seen more than once but under ten times. The V call is TRBV5-4, the J call TRBJ1-1; D is unresolved. The germline CDR1 and CDR2 sequences are SGHNT and YYREEE (reference sequence). The germline V and J ends were trimmed by 2 bases and 6 bases, with 5 bases remaining between them. The length of the CDR3 is 11 residues. The chain's CDR3 is CASSFSAEAFF. In DNA form, the CDR3 reads TGTGCCAGCAGCTTCTCCGCTGAAGCTTTCTTT.

The genes are TRBV11-2 and TRBJ2-5; 10 nucleotides agree with TRBD2. Germline V gives CDR1 SGHAT, CDR2 FQNNGV. Trimming removed 1 base from V and 4 bases from J; junction bases left unmatched: 9. The CDR3 totals 17 residues. The CDR3 loop is CASSLVSRAGGPETQYF. CDR3 DNA sequence: TGTGCCAGCAGCTTAGTTTCGCGAGCGGGAGGGCCAGAGACCCAGTACTTC.

This clone was seen only a few times. The chain links TRBV28 to TRBJ2-7; D may be TRBD1 (6 bases). The germline V gene encodes CDR1 MDHEN and CDR2 SYDVKM. V lost 8 bases and J lost 3, with 11 bases in between. The CDR3 extends over 12 amino acids. CDR3 residues: CASRGQLYEQYF. DNA for the CDR3: TGTGCCAGCCGAGGACAGCTCTACGAGCAGTACTTC.